The 32 T cell receptor beta chains below all came from one sample that was sequenced in a study of blood T cell repertoires in COVID-19. Sequencing used immunoSEQ multiplex PCR; TCRdb keeps in-frame clones, though not all of them. The data contain 100,000 to 150,000 clones, roughly 90% of them singletons. Sequences were obtained from peripheral blood. Receptor source: an elderly woman with acute or convalescent COVID-19.

This clone was found a few times. The genes are TRBV5-1 and TRBJ1-4; a weak D match, TRBD1 (6 bases). Germline loops: CDR1 SGHRS, CDR2 YFSETQ. V was shortened by 4 bases and J by 7 bases, with 14 bases between the two germline ends. The CDR3 covers 14 residues. The CDR3 protein is CASSGGAGIEKLFF. DNA for the CDR3: TGCGCCAGCAGCGGGGGGGCAGGGATTGAAAAACTGTTTTTT.

This chain joins TRBV5-6 and TRBJ2-7, with 7 bases aligning to TRBD1. V lost 8 bases, J lost 0 bases, and 8 bases stayed unmatched. This CDR3 is built from 14 residues. Germline lookup yields CDR1 SGHDT and CDR2 YYEEEE. CDR3 sequence: CASSSGTASYEQYF. In DNA, the CDR3 is TGTGCCAGTTCCTCCGGGACAGCCTCCTACGAGCAGTACTTC.

The gene calls are TRBV18 and TRBJ1-6; 9 nucleotides line up with TRBD1. V trimming: 3 bases; J trimming: 7 bases; junction bases outside the gene matches: 4. Germline CDR1 is KGHSH and CDR2 is LQKENI. This CDR3 region has 15 residues. CDR3 sequence: CASSPRQGDNSPLHF. The CDR3, as DNA: TGTGCCAGCTCACCGAGACAGGGGGACAATTCACCCCTCCACTTT.

CDR3 sequence reads: CASSLAGGPIETQYF. The CDR3 DNA reads TGTGCCAGCAGCCTAGCGGGGGGGCCTATTGAGACCCAGTACTTC. The chain combines TRBV9 with TRBJ2-5, with TRBD2 matching 12 bases. The V gene end was trimmed by 4 bases and the J gene end by 5 bases; junction bases not matched to a gene: 6. CDR1 is SGDLS, CDR2 YYNGEE, per germline. The CDR3 runs to 15 residues.

This chain uses TRBV12-5 with TRBJ1-1; D is perhaps TRBD1 (5 bases). CDR3 length: 13 residues. Germline V gives CDR1 LGHNT, CDR2 FRNRAP. Trimming took 3 bases from V and 9 from J, leaving 14 bases between them. CDR3 nucleotide sequence: TGTGCTAGTGGTTTAATGACAGCTCGTAAAGCTTTCTTT. It is translated as CASGLMTARKAFF.

The V and J genes are TRBV24-1 and TRBJ2-5; 14 bases agree with TRBD2. The CDR3 has 16 residues. CDR1 is KGHDR, CDR2 SFDVKD, per germline. Trimming at V came to 4 bases and at J to 5 bases, leaving 5 bases not matched to a gene. The CDR3 reads CATSDSRTSGGETQYF. DNA for the CDR3: TGTGCCACCAGTGACTCAAGGACTAGCGGGGGGGAGACCCAGTACTTC.

This chain joins TRBV7-9 and TRBJ2-7; 10 bases map to TRBD1. Germline-derived CDR1 and CDR2 are SEHNR and FQNEAQ (reference sequence). This CDR3 comprises 17 residues. Trimming took 1 base from V and 4 from J; bases not matched to a gene: 10. This chain's CDR3 is CASSLGFPDRGGYEQYF. CDR3 nucleotides: TGTGCCAGCAGCTTAGGATTCCCGGACAGGGGGGGATACGAGCAGTACTTC.

The chain has TRBV15 and TRBJ1-4; D not certain. The CDR3 consists of 11 residues. Germline V lookup: CDR1 LNHNV, CDR2 YYDKDF (reference sequence). Trimming pared 0 bases from V and 13 bases from J, leaving 6 bases between. The CDR3 DNA is TGTGCCACCAGCAGAGACGCGGGACTGTTTTTT. Encoded protein: CATSRDAGLFF.

The chain is built from TRBV6-5 and TRBJ1-1, with D maybe TRBD1 (6 bases). Looked up from germline, CDR1 is MNHEY and CDR2 is SVGAGI. This CDR3 spans 13 amino acids. Trimming cost V 10 bases and J 1 base, with 13 bases left between them. The CDR3 region has the DNA TGTGCCATTTCACCCAGGGGGAACACTGAAGCTTTCTTT. Protein product: CAISPRGNTEAFF.

This chain uses TRBV5-1 with TRBJ2-3, with a tentative D call TRBD2 (6 bases). The germline gives CDR1 SGHRS, CDR2 YFSETQ. The length of the CDR3 is 16 residues. V was pared by 3 bases and J by 3 bases, with 17 bases between. The DNA for the CDR3 is TGCGCCAGCAGCTACGGGACTCCCCTCGGGACAGATACGCAGTATTTT. Encoded protein: CASSYGTPLGTDTQYF.

This chain joins TRBV19 and TRBJ1-6; unclear D gene. Deletions cut 5 bases from V and 7 bases from J, with 12 bases between. CDR1 LNHDA and CDR2 SQIVND come from the germline V gene (reference sequence). This CDR3 is 14 amino acids long. This CDR3 is CASSWRGNNSPLHF. The CDR3 nucleotides are TGTGCCAGTAGTTGGCGGGGTAACAATTCACCCCTCCACTTT. Filled out from reference TRBV19 and TRBJ1-6, the complete variable domain reads DGGITQSPKYLFRKEGQNVTLSCEQNLNHDAMYWYRQDPGQGLRLIYYSQIVNDFQKGDIAEGYSVSREKKESFPLTVTSAQKNPTAFYLCASSWRGNNSPLHFGNGTRLTVT.

The genes are TRBV7-9 and TRBJ1-4; TRBD1 might be the D (6 bases). This CDR3 has 15 amino acids. V was trimmed by 2 bases and J by 2 bases, leaving 9 bases between them. From germline, CDR1 is SEHNR and CDR2 FQNEAQ (reference sequence). The CDR3 nucleotides are TGTGCCAGCAGCTTAAAAACAGGGACTAATGAAAAACTGTTTTTT. Translated, it gives CASSLKTGTNEKLFF.

This clone is a singleton in its sample. The genes are TRBV2 and TRBJ1-6; a possible D gene is TRBD1 (5 bases). CDR3 size: 17 residues. The germline V and J ends were trimmed by 5 bases and 6 bases, with 20 bases remaining between them. Germline lookup yields CDR1 SNHLY and CDR2 FYNNEI. The CDR3, as DNA: TGTGCCAGCAGTACCCCTCGGACACAGCCGATTAATTCACCCCTCCACTTT. As protein: CASSTPRTQPINSPLHF.

The V call is TRBV6-5, the J call TRBJ1-1; 8 nucleotides match TRBD1. The CDR3 runs to 13 residues. The V and J ends lost 7 bases and 5 bases, in that order; junction bases with no gene match: 6. Germline CDR1 reads MNHEY; CDR2 reads SVGAGI. The CDR3 DNA follows: TGTGCCAGCACGGCAGGGGGCTGGACTGAAGCTTTCTTT. It translates to CASTAGGWTEAFF.

The rearrangement joins TRBV15 to TRBJ2-1, with 8 nucleotides matching TRBD2. CDR1 and CDR2 (germline): LNHNV, YYDKDF (reference sequence). The CDR3 spans 16 residues. With 0 bases clipped from V and 4 bases from J, the junction kept 5 bases outside the gene matches. The CDR3 nucleotides are TGTGCCACCAGCAGAGAGCGGGGGGCGGTATACAATGAGCAGTTCTTC. It yields the protein CATSRERGAVYNEQFF.

The chain uses TRBV18 and TRBJ2-3, with 9 bases lining up with TRBD1. Germline values: CDR1 KGHSH, CDR2 LQKENI. V dropped 1 base and J dropped 0; count of bases not matched to a gene: 8. The CDR3 is 18 amino acids. The DNA of the CDR3 is TGTGCCAGCTCACCACGGCGGACAGGGGCCCTCAGCACAGATACGCAGTATTTT. Translated: CASSPRRTGALSTDTQYF.

This chain connects TRBV5-1 to TRBJ1-1, with D possibly TRBD1 on 6 matching bases. The CDR3 has 15 amino acids. Germline V gene lookup returns CDR1 SGHRS and CDR2 YFSETQ. The V end was cut by 7 bases, the J end by 3 bases, with 19 bases between. Here the CDR3 DNA reads TGCGCCAGCTCTTCCCCGGGGGGGCCTTACACTGAAGCTTTCTTT. Its protein product is CASSSPGGPYTEAFF.

The chain is built from TRBV6-4 and TRBJ2-1, with TRBD1 matching 11 bases. J gave up 6 bases and V 6 bases, and 16 bases lay outside the gene matches. Germline CDR1 is MRHNA and CDR2 is SNTAGT. This CDR3 is built from 18 residues. CDR3 coding DNA: TGTGCCAGCAGCCCGGACAGGGGGCAGGGTAGCGCGGGCAATGAGCAGTTCTTC. Translated, it gives CASSPDRGQGSAGNEQFF.

The rearrangement links TRBV11-2 to TRBJ2-7; D ambiguous. This CDR3 has 14 residues. CDR1 and CDR2 from the germline V gene are SGHAT and FQNNGV. Trimming left V 3 bases short and J 0 bases short, with 9 bases between. The chain's CDR3 is CASSLWSSSYEQYF. Written as DNA, the CDR3 is TGTGCCAGCAGCTTGTGGTCCAGCTCCTACGAGCAGTACTTC.

V and J are TRBV9 and TRBJ1-3; no clear D gene. Germline values: CDR1 SGDLS, CDR2 YYNGEE. The CDR3 extends over 18 amino acids. Trimming removed 3 bases from V and 0 bases from J, with 19 bases in between. The CDR3: CASSASLTTLHSGNTIYF. As DNA, the CDR3 is TGTGCCAGCAGCGCATCCTTAACCACCTTACACTCTGGAAACACCATATATTTT.

The J gene is TRBJ2-3, the V gene TRBV4-1, with 9 bases fitting TRBD1. The CDR3 runs to 19 residues. CDR1 MGHRA and CDR2 YSYEKL come from the germline V gene. V shed 0 bases, J shed 1 base, and the junction held 11 bases outside the gene matches. CDR3 sequence: CASSQETGGTLGRTDTQYF. CDR3 sequence (DNA): TGCGCCAGCAGCCAAGAGACAGGGGGAACCCTGGGGCGCACAGATACGCAGTATTTT.

The chain joins TRBV24-1 to TRBJ1-4; D is ambiguous. The CDR3 runs to 15 residues. CDR1 and CDR2 from the germline V gene are KGHDR and SFDVKD. V lost 5 bases, J lost 7 bases, and 16 bases lay in between. The CDR3 reads CATSAGDSVVEKLFF. The CDR3 coding sequence is TGTGCCACCAGTGCCGGGGATAGCGTCGTTGAAAAACTGTTTTTT.

This chain uses TRBV28 with TRBJ1-5; TRBD1 aligns across 8 bases. The ends lost 7 bases at V and 7 bases at J; junction bases unmatched: 6. Per the germline V gene, CDR1 is MDHEN and CDR2 is SYDVKM. This CDR3 spans 13 amino acids. The CDR3 here is CASNDRGRQPQHF. The CDR3 DNA reads TGTGCCAGCAATGACAGGGGACGACAGCCCCAGCATTTT.

The chain joins TRBV5-1 to TRBJ2-7; 7 nucleotides agree with TRBD2. V dropped 5 bases and J dropped 7; count of bases not matched to a gene: 12. This CDR3 region has 14 residues. The germline V gene has CDR1 SGHRS and CDR2 YFSETQ. CDR3 in amino acids: CASRRGVASGEQYF. For the CDR3, the DNA is TGCGCCAGCAGGCGAGGGGTTGCTAGCGGTGAGCAGTACTTC.

J is TRBJ2-1 and V is TRBV29-1; D is possibly TRBD2 (5 bases). V lost 7 bases and J 5 bases, leaving 15 bases between the germline ends. The germline V gene encodes CDR1 SQVTM and CDR2 ANQGSEA. This CDR3 is 13 amino acids long. CDR3 sequence reads: CSAEGSANNEQFF. The CDR3 DNA reads as TGCAGCGCCGAGGGTAGCGCGAACAATGAGCAGTTCTTC.

CDR3 in amino acids: CASSRTSARTDTQYF. The CDR3 DNA follows: TGTGCCAGCAGTCGGACTAGCGCACGCACAGATACGCAGTATTTT. This chain uses TRBV28 with TRBJ2-3; 9 nucleotides align to TRBD2. This CDR3 is built from 15 residues. Germline V gene data show CDR1 as MDHEN and CDR2 as SYDVKM. J lost 1 base, V lost 5 bases, and 4 bases had no gene match. Full variable domain (outside the CDR3, taken from reference TRBV28 and TRBJ2-3): DVKVTQSSRYLVKRTGEKVFLECVQDMDHENMFWYRQDPGLGLRLIYFSYDVKMKEKGDIPEGYSVSREKKERFSLILESASTNQTSMYLCASSRTSARTDTQYFGPGTRLTVL.

V and J are TRBV9 and TRBJ1-2, with 10 bases aligning to TRBD1. V lost 2 bases to trimming and J lost 5 bases; unmatched junction nucleotides: 3. Germline V gives CDR1 SGDLS, CDR2 YYNGEE. This CDR3 spans 14 amino acids. CDR3 bases: TGTGCCAGCAGCGTTGGGACAGGGGAATATGGCTACACCTTC. Its translation: CASSVGTGEYGYTF.

The genes are TRBV9 and TRBJ1-2, with D possibly TRBD1 on 6 matching bases. The CDR3 spans 15 residues. The V gene's germline CDR1 is SGDLS and CDR2 YYNGEE. The germline V and J ends were trimmed by 0 bases and 4 bases, with 13 bases remaining between them. This CDR3 reads CASSVASTGPYGYTF. The CDR3 DNA sequence: TGTGCCAGCAGCGTAGCTTCGACAGGTCCCTATGGCTACACCTTC.

CDR3 protein: CASSQEPGEQYF. The CDR3, as DNA: TGTGCCAGCAGCCAAGAACCGGGCGAGCAGTACTTC. The rearrangement links TRBV3-1 (or the pseudogene TRBV3-2) to TRBJ2-7, with D unclear. Trimming cost V 0 bases and J 6 bases, with 6 bases left between them. CDR1 LGHDT and CDR2 YNNKEL come from the germline V gene (reference sequence). The CDR3 contains 12 residues.

This chain connects TRBV24-1 to TRBJ2-7; 10 bases map to TRBD1. V was clipped by 4 bases and J by 4 bases; unmatched bases: 6. The CDR3 loop spans 15 amino acids. Germline V gene data show CDR1 as KGHDR and CDR2 as SFDVKD. In DNA form, the CDR3 reads TGTGCCACCAGTGACCCTGACAGGGGGCAATACGAGCAGTACTTC. Protein: CATSDPDRGQYEQYF.

The chain links TRBV4-3 to TRBJ2-6; D remains unclear. Germline V lookup: CDR1 LGHNA, CDR2 YSLEER. This CDR3 has 16 residues. With 1 base removed from V and 1 base from J, the gap between germline ends came to 8 bases. The CDR3 bases are TGCGCCAGCAGCCAAGGAGGATCGTCTGGGGCCAACGTCCTGACTTTC. As protein: CASSQGGSSGANVLTF.

This clone was observed a single time. V and J are TRBV2 and TRBJ1-2; 8 nucleotides match TRBD1. The CDR3 sequence is 12 residues long. Losses at the gene ends were 10 bases for V and 2 bases for J; bases not matched to a gene: 3. Germline loops: CDR1 SNHLY, CDR2 FYNNEI. The DNA for the CDR3 is TGTGCCACCCGGGACAGGAACTATGGCTACACCTTC. It encodes CATRDRNYGYTF.